This T cell receptor (beta chain) was sequenced during a study of neoadjuvant anti-PD-1 for oral cavity cancer (dated by TCRdb to about 2021). Regarding the research as a whole: Before undergoing curative-intent surgical resection, most patients got three to four biweekly nivolumab doses at 3 mg/kg. A fourth nivolumab dose was given around day 43 to patients without progression, and definitive surgical resection was performed in those patients on days 50-56. Patients with complete response, partial response or stable disease by RECIST 1.1 were defined as responders, whereas patients with progression were defined as non-responders. The parent correlative cohort included around twelve patients, with a roughly 34% response rate.

The CDR3 runs 19 amino acids, cysteine and phenylalanine included. Kept here is only the CDR3 DNA, which spans 57 bases and is read in frame from base 1. The paper as a whole reports these results and caveats: Higher pretreatment blood Treg/Th17 ratios correlated with both higher pretreatment blood TCRbeta clonality and lower post-treatment tumor TCRbeta clonality. After neoadjuvant nivolumab, significantly higher T cell clonality (Gini index) was found within PBMCs in non-responders than in responders. Only a few patients per response group were included in the TCR analyses, and the authors called for validation in larger cohorts.

By how much of the sample it makes up, this clone is medium-sized (0.01 to 0.1%). The antigen it binds to is not known. Per-base quality was not reported, and no clone a single base away is much larger than it. PBMC libraries used mostly approximately 0.5 ug of input genomic DNA for deep sequencing, with six replicates per sample. Following the manufacturer's instructions, the team built TCRbeta libraries using the immunoSEQ hsTCRbeta kit. The completed libraries were mixed into a single pool at 3 nM, then sequenced with an Illumina NovaSeq 6000 S4 flow cell. The original pipeline was this. Raw data preprocessing and quality control were performed with the immunoSEQ Analyzer. The analysis was limited to productive rearrangements, and each clonotype was defined by a unique CDR3 amino acid sequence. Repertoire clonality was estimated as the Gini-Simpson index, which was calculated using the R package tcR. Gini indices were compared with Student's t test, and associations with tumor size change were assessed by Pearson correlation. This immuneACCESS table, as held by TCRdb, lists in-frame sequences with V and J called but not all clones. Of the missing ones, under half trace to an unresolved V gene in checked studies; the others have no known cause. V, J and clone size reflect that table, while D and trimming were determined from the DNA. The sample table holds around 32,000 clones, of which around four fifths were seen once. The ten top clones hold 3.4% of the sample.

This specimen's time point label, interpreted: after neoadjuvant nivolumab, at surgical resection. Patients had been newly diagnosed with stage II-IVA oral cavity squamous cell carcinoma, and no prior systemic or radiation treatment had been given to the patients. The cohort was composed of patients with HPV-negative, locally advanced oral cavity squamous cell carcinoma. No culture maintenance or expansion was done, as the peripheral blood mononuclear cells went straight to analysis. The samples were drawn from a longitudinal correlative study tied to a single-arm phase II trial testing neoadjuvant nivolumab in oral cavity squamous cell carcinoma. Genomic DNA-based TCRbeta sequencing was performed on subject-matched pre- and post-treatment PBMCs and tumors from three responders and three non-responders. Peripheral blood mononuclear cells were collected before nivolumab treatment and again after treatment, at the time of surgery. Genomic DNA was isolated from PBMCs using the Maxwell RSC DNA from Cells kit.

This specimen was PBMCs, taken after nivolumab (anti-PD-1) treatment. The rearrangement joined TRBV21-1 to TRBJ2-7. TRBV21-1 is a pseudogene. The TCR was taken from a person aged 35-79 years with oral cavity squamous cell carcinoma. The CDR3 is CASSKERPGWISKEGEQYF. In nucleotide form, the sequence is TGTGCCAGCAGCAAAGAAAGGCCAGGGTGGATATCGAAAGAGGGCGAGCAGTACTTC.